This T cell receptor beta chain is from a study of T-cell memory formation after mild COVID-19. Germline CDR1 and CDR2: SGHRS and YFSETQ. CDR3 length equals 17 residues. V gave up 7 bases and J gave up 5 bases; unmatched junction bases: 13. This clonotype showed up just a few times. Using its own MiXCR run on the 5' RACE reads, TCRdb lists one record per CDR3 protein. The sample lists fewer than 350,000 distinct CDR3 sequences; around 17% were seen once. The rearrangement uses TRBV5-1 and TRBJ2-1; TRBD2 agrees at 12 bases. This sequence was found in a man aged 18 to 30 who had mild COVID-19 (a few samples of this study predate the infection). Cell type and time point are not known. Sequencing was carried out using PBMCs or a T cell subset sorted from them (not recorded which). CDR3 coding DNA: TGCGCCAGCCTCCCCGGGGGGCTAGCGGGGGGGCACAATGAGCAGTTCTTC. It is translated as CASLPGGLAGGHNEQFF.